This section outlines one TCR beta chain sequence together with its context. Germline lookup yields CDR1 MNHEY and CDR2 SMNVEV (reference sequence). This CDR3 is built from 15 residues. Germline trimming cut 3 bases from V and 7 bases from J; bases unmatched to any gene: 12. The sample is drawn from a study of patients and donors after allogeneic stem cell transplantation. One entry per CDR3 protein results from TCRdb running MiXCR on the RT-PCR reads. The sample carries 900,000 to 1,000,000 distinct CDR3 sequences, under 20% recorded once. This chain connects TRBV27 to TRBJ2-7; 7 bases fit TRBD2. The source material was blood, either unsorted or a sorted T cell fraction (not recorded which). The origin of this receptor is a human donor who was either an allogeneic HSCT recipient or a stem cell or donor lymphocyte infusion donor (not recorded which). It is not recorded whose cells these are; they may come from a transplant donor. CDR3 bases: TGTGCCAGCAGTTTGGGACTACTCCACCCCTTTGAGCAGTACTTC. This encodes CASSLGLLHPFEQYF.